The clone carrying this T cell receptor (beta chain) was detected once. This specimen comes from a study of blood T cell repertoires in COVID-19. Germline CDR1 is LGHNT and CDR2 is FRNRAP. Trimming removed 7 bases at V and 0 bases at J, with 10 bases between. CDR3 size: 13 residues. Produced via immunoSEQ multiplex PCR; TCRdb's table is partial and in-frame only. The sample includes 40,000 or so clones, almost 90% seen only once; the top ten take approximately 14%. The TCR was taken from a human donor in a cohort sampled during active COVID-19. Sequencing was done on a sample of peripheral blood. The V gene is TRBV12-5, the J gene TRBJ2-7; the D gene is possibly TRBD1 (6 bases). CDR3: CASAVRGSYEQYF. For the CDR3, the DNA is TGTGCTAGTGCCGTCAGGGGCTCCTACGAGCAGTACTTC.